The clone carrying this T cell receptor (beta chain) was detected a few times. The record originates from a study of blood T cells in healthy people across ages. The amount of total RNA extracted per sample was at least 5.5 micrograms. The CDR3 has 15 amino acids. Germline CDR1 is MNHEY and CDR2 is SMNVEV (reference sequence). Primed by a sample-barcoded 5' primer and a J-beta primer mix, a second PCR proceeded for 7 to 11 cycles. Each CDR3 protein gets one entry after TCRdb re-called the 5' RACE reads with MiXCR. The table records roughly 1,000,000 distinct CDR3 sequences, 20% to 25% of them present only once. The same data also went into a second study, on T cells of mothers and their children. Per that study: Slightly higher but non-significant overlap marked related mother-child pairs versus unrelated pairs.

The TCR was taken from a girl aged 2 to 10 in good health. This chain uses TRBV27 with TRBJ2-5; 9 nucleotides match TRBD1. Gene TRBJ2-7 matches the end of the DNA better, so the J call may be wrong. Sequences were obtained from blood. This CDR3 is CASSLTGTGFNEQYF. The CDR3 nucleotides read TGTGCCAGCAGTTTAACCGGGACAGGGTTCAACGAGCAGTACTTC.